The clone carrying this T cell receptor beta chain is a singleton in its sample. Antigen unknown. With 0 bases removed from V and 9 bases from J, the gap between germline ends came to 11 bases. The CDR3 loop spans 13 amino acids. Germline CDR1 reads SNHLY; CDR2 reads FYNNEI. This sample stems from a study of radiotherapy plus CTLA-4 blockade in lung cancer. The protocol was immunoSEQ multiplex PCR, while the TCRdb copy is restricted to in-frame clones and leaves out a portion. There are under 45,000 clones in the sample; more than 75% occur only once, and 20% to 30% lies in the top ten. Findings of the study overall: Expansion of tumor-derived TCR clones was observed in blood after radiotherapy plus ipilimumab.

Each patient with chemo-refractory metastatic non-small-cell lung cancer was treated with focal radiation plus CTLA-4 blockade using ipilimumab. The sample here was peripheral blood, taken from a patient treated with radiotherapy plus ipilimumab. The clonotype originates from a human donor with non-small cell lung cancer that progressed on radiotherapy plus ipilimumab. The V and J genes are TRBV2 and TRBJ1-2; D not resolved. CDR3 protein: CASSEAGIGSYTF. CDR3 coding DNA: TGTGCCAGCAGTGAAGCAGGGATCGGGAGCTACACCTTC.